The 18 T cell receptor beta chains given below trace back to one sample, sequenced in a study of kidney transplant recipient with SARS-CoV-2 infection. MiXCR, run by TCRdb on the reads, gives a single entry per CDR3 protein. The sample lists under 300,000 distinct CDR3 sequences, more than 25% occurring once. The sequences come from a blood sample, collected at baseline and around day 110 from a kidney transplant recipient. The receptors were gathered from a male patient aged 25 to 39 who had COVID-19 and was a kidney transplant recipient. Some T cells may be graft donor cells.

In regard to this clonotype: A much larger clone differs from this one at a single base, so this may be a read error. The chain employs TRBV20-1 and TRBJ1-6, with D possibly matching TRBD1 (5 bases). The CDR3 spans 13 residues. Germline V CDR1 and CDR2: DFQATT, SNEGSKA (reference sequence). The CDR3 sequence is CSANDRHNSPPHF. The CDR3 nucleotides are TGCAGTGCAAACGACAGACATAATTCACCCCCCCACTTT.

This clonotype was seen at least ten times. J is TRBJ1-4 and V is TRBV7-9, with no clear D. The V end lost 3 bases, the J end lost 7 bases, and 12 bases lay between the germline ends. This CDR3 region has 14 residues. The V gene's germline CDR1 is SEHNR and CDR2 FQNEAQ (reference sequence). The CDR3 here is CASSLGAVGEKLFF. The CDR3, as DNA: TGTGCCAGCAGCTTGGGTGCAGTTGGTGAAAAACTGTTTTTT. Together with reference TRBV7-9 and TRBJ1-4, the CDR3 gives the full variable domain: DTGVSQNPRHKITKRGQNVTFRCDPISEHNRLYWYRQTLGQGPEFLTYFQNEAQLEKSRLLSDRFSAERPKGSFSTLEIQRTEQGDSAMYLCASSLGAVGEKLFFGSGTQLSVL.

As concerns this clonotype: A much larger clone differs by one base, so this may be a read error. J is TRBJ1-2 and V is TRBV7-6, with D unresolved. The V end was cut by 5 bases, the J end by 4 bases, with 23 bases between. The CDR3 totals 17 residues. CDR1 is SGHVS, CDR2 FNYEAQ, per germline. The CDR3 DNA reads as TGTGCCAGCAGCATTTCTATTGAACCTCGAAAGACCTATGGCTACACCTTC. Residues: CASSISIEPRKTYGYTF.

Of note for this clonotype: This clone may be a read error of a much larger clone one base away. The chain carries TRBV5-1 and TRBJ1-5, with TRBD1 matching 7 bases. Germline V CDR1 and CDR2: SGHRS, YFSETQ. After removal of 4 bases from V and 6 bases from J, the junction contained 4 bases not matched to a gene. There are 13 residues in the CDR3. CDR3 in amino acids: CASSHRGGQPQHF. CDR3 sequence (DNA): TGCGCCAGCAGCCACAGGGGCGGTCAGCCCCAGCATTTT.

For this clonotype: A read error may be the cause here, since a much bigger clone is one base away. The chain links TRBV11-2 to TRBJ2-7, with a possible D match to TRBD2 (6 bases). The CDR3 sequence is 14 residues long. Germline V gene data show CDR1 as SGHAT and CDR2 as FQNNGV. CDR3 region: CASSLVEGLGEQCF. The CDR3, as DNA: TGTGCCAGCAGCTTAGTGGAGGGGTTAGGCGAGCAGTGCTTC. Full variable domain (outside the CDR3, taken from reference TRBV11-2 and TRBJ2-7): EAGVAQSPRYKIIEKRQSVAFWCNPISGHATLYWYQQILGQGPKLLIQFQNNGVVDDSQLPKDRFSAERLKGVDSTLKIQPAKLEDSAVYLCASSLVEGLGEQCFGPGTRLTVT.

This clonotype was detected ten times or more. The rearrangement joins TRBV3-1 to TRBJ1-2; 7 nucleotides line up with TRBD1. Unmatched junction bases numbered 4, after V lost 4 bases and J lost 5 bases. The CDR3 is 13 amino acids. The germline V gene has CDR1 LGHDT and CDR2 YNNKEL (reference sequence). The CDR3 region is CASSLDRIYGYTF. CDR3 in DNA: TGTGCCAGCAGCCTGGACAGGATATATGGCTACACCTTC.

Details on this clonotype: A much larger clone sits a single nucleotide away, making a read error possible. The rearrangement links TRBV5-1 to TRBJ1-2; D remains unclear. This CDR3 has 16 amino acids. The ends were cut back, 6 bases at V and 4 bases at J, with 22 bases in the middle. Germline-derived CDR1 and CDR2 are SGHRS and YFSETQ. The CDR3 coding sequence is TGCGCCAGCATTCCTTTATCGGTTCGAAGGACCTATGGCTACACCTTC. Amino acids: CASIPLSVRRTYGYTF.

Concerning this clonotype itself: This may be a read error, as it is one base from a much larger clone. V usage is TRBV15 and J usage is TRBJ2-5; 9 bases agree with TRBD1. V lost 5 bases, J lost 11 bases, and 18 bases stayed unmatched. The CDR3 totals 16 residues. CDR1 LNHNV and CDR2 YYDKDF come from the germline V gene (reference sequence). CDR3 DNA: TGTGCCACCAGCGGTACCCAGACAGGGGGAGGCTCGGGGCAGTACTTC. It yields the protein CATSGTQTGGGSGQYF.

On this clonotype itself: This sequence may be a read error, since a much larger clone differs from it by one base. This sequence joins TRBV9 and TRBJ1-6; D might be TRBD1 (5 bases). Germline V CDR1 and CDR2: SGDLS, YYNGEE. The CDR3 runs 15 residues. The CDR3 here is CASGVEGNVRSPLHF. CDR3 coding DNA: TGTGCCAGCGGCGTAGAGGGGAATGTCCGTTCACCCCTCCACTTT.

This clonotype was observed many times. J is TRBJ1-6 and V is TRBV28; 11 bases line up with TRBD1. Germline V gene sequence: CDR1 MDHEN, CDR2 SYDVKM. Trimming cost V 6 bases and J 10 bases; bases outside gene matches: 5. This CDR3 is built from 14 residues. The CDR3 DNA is TGTGCCAGCAGGGGGACAGGGGGGGGATCACCCCTCCACTTT. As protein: CASRGTGGGSPLHF. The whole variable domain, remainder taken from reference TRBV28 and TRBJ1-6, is DVKVTQSSRYLVKRTGEKVFLECVQDMDHENMFWYRQDPGLGLRLIYFSYDVKMKEKGDIPEGYSVSREKKERFSLILESASTNQTSMYLCASRGTGGGSPLHFGNGTRLTVT.

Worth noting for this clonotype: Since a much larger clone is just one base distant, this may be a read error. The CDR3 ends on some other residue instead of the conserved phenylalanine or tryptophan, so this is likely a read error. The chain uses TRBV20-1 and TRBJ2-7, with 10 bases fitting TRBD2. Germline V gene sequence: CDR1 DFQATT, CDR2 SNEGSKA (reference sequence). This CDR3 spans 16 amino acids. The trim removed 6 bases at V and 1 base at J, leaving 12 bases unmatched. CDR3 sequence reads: CSALGGLAGVSYEQYL. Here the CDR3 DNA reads TGCAGTGCCCTTGGGGGGCTAGCGGGAGTATCCTACGAGCAGTACCTC.

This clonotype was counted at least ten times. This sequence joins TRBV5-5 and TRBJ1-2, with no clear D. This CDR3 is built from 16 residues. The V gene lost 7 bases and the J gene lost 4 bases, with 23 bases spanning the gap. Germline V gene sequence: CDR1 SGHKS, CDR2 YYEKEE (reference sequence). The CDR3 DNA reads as TGTGCCAGCGGGATGCATGTCTCGCGAAAGACCTATGGCTACACCTTC. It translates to CASGMHVSRKTYGYTF.

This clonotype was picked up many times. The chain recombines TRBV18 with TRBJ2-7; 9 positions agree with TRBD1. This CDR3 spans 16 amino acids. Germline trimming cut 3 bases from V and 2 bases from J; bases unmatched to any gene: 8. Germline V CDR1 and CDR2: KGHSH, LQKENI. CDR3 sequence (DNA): TGTGCCAGCTCACCGATCGGACAGGGGAGTCCCTACGAGCAGTACTTC. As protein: CASSPIGQGSPYEQYF.

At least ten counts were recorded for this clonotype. The CDR3 region is CASSKRAGTPTYEQYF. The DNA for the CDR3 is TGTGCCAGCAGCAAGAGGGCCGGGACTCCTACCTACGAGCAGTACTTC. The chain combines TRBV3-1 with TRBJ2-7; D might be TRBD2 (6 bases). V lost 5 bases and J 2 bases, leaving 19 bases between the germline ends. The CDR3 extends over 16 amino acids. From germline, CDR1 is LGHDT and CDR2 YNNKEL (reference sequence).

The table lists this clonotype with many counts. CDR3 in amino acids: CASSIITSGDTGELFF. The DNA of the CDR3 is TGTGCCAGTAGTATAATCACTAGCGGAGACACCGGGGAGCTGTTTTTT. This chain uses TRBV19 with TRBJ2-2; TRBD2 matches at 8 bases. V lost 2 bases and J lost 3; bases outside the gene matches: 5. CDR1 LNHDA and CDR2 SQIVND come from the germline V gene (reference sequence). The CDR3 runs to 16 residues.

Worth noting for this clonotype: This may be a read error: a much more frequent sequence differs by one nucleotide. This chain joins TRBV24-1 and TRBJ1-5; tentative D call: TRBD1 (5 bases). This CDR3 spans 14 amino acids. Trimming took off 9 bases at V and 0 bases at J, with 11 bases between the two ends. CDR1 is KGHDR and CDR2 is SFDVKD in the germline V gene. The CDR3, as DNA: TGTGCCACCGGTGTGGGGGATAGCAATCAGCCCCAGCATTTT. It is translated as CATGVGDSNQPQHF.

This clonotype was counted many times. For the CDR3, the DNA is TGTGCCACCAGCAGTCAAGAGACCCAGTACTTC. This sequence encodes CATSSQETQYF. This sequence joins TRBV15 and TRBJ2-5; no firm D call. The CDR3 is 11 residues long. V lost 3 bases to trimming and J lost 2 bases, with 1 base between them. Germline-derived CDR1 and CDR2 are LNHNV and YYDKDF (reference sequence). Based on the CDR3 plus reference TRBV15 and TRBJ2-5, the full variable domain is DAMVIQNPRYQVTQFGKPVTLSCSQTLNHNVMYWYQQKSSQAPKLLFHYYDKDFNNEADTPDNFQSRRPNTSFCFLDIRSPGLGDTAMYLCATSSQETQYFGPGTRLLVL.

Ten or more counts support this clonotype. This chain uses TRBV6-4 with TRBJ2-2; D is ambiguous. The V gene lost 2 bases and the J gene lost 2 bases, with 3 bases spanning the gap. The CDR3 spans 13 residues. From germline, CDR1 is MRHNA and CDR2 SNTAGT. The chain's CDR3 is CASSDGNTGELFF. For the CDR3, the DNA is TGTGCCAGCAGTGACGGAAACACCGGGGAGCTGTTTTTT.